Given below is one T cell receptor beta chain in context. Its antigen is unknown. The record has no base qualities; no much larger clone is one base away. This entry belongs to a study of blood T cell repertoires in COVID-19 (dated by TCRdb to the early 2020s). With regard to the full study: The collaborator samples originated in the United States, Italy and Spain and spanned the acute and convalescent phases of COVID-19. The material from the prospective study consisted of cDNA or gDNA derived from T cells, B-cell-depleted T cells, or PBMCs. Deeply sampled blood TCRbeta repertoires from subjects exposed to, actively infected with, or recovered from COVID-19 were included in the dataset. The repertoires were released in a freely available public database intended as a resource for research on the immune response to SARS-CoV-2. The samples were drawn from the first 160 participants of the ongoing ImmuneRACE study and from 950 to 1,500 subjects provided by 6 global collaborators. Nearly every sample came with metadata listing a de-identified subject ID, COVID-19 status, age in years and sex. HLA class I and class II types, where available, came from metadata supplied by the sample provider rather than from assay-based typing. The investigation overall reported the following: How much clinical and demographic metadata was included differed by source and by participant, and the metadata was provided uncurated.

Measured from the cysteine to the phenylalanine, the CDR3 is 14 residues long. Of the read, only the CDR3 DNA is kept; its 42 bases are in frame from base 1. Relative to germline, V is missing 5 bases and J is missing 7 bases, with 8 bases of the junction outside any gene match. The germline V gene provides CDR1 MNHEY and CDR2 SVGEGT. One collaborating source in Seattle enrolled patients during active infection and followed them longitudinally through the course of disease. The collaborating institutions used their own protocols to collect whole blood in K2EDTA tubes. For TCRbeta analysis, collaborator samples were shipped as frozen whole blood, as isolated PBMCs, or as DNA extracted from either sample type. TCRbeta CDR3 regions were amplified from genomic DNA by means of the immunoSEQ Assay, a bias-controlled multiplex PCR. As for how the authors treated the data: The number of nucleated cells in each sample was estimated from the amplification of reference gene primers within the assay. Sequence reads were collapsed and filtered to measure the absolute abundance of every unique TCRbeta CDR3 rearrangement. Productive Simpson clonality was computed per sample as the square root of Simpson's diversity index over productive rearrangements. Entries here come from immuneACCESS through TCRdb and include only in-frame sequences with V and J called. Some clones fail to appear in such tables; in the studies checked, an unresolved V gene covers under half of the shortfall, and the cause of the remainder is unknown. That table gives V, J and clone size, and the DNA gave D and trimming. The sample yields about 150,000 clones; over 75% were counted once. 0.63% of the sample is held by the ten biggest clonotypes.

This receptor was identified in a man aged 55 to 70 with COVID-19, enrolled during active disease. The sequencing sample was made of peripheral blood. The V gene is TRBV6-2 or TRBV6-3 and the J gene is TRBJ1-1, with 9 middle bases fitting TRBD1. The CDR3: CASSLPDRGNEAFF. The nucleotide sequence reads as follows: TGTGCCAGCAGTCTTCCGGACAGGGGAAATGAAGCTTTCTTT.